This T cell receptor (beta chain) emerged from a study of regulatory T cells in long-lasting Graves disease. Points from the study as a whole: Favoring TRBV28, TRBJ1-2 and TRBJ2-5 was a feature seen in persistent disease.

According to the study, TCR beta libraries were built with iRepertoire HTBI primers and CDR3-region Arm-PCR. MiXCR was run by TCRdb on the multiplex PCR reads, yielding one entry per CDR3 protein. The repertoire consists of 400,000 to 650,000 distinct CDR3 sequences, with 15% to 20% occurring once and the leading ten covering around 25%. V shed 4 bases and J 6 bases; nucleotides not matched to a gene: 6. Germline V gives CDR1 SQVTM, CDR2 ANQGSEA. This CDR3 has 13 residues. As concerns this clonotype: What it binds is unknown.

Time point noted: newly diagnosed GD, antithyroid drugs for less than 3 months. RNA isolated from PBMCs was used to make the TCR library. Diagnosis followed American Thyroid Association guidelines for Graves' disease. In this cohort, patients came from an endocrinology department located in Xi'an, China. The same data also contributed to another study, on T cells in Graves' hyperthyroidism and ophthalmopathy. From that paper: Among thyroid clonotypes expanded above 0.001, most also appeared in blood.

The sequence was obtained from a woman aged 40 to 65 with Graves disease. The chain carries TRBV29-1 and TRBJ1-2, with 9 bases lining up with TRBD1. The starting material was peripheral blood mononuclear cells (PBMCs), obtained at new diagnosis, from a patient treated with antithyroid drugs. Written as DNA, the CDR3 is TGCAGCGTTGGGGACAGGGCTGGCGATGGCTACACCTTC. Translated, it gives CSVGDRAGDGYTF.